The 6 T cell receptor beta chains below were found in one sample sequenced in a study of patients and donors after allogeneic stem cell transplantation (dated by TCRdb to the early 2020s). Libraries were made using RT-PCR. The data were produced on a NextSeq 550. TCRdb cleaned the public reads at Q25 with fastp, built clones with MiXCR and kept in-frame beta chains. A single entry per CDR3 protein holds the most common genes and DNA from its merged rows. The sample table holds 150,000 to 200,000 distinct CDR3 sequences, of which roughly 31% were seen once. Approximately 3% of the sample rests with the top ten. Sequencing input: blood, either unsorted or a sorted T cell fraction (not recorded which). The receptors stem from a human donor who was either an allogeneic HSCT recipient or a stem cell or donor lymphocyte infusion donor (not recorded which). It is not recorded whose cells these are; they may come from a transplant donor.

The chain links TRBV5-5 to TRBJ2-2; no reliable D call. V was trimmed by 5 bases and J by 6 bases, leaving 11 bases between them. Germline CDR1 reads SGHKS; CDR2 reads YYEKEE (reference sequence). The length of the CDR3 is 13 residues. DNA of the CDR3: TGTGCCAGCAGTTCGGTAGTAGCCGGGGAGCTGTTTTTT. It is translated as CASSSVVAGELFF.

The rearrangement joins TRBV27 to TRBJ1-2; 9 nucleotides line up with TRBD1. The CDR3 contains 13 residues. Trimming removed 6 bases from V and 8 bases from J; junction bases left unmatched: 7. Germline lookup yields CDR1 MNHEY and CDR2 SMNVEV (reference sequence). In DNA form, the CDR3 reads TGTGCCAGCAGCCCACAGGGGGCAGGGGGCTACACCTTC. It translates to CASSPQGAGGYTF.

Note on this clonotype: The CDR3 end shows no conserved phenylalanine or tryptophan, and so a read error is likely. The chain recombines TRBV27 with TRBJ1-5; no reliable D call. V was cut by 5 bases and J by 4 bases, with 18 bases left in between. Germline assignment: CDR1 MNHEY and CDR2 SMNVEV (reference sequence). The CDR3 loop spans 16 amino acids. The CDR3 reads CASSLIGPSTNQPQHL. DNA for the CDR3: TGTGCCAGCAGTCTCATCGGGCCCAGTACGAATCAGCCCCAGCATTTG.

This chain joins TRBV27 and TRBJ2-7; 7 bases are a match to TRBD2. The CDR3 is 16 amino acids. CDR1 MNHEY and CDR2 SMNVEV come from the germline V gene (reference sequence). J was trimmed by 2 bases and V by 2 bases; bases with no gene match: 9. CDR3 in DNA: TGTGCCAGCAGTTTAGTAGGCCTAGCGGCAACCTACGAGCAGTACTTC. Its protein is CASSLVGLAATYEQYF.

The rearrangement joins TRBV9 to TRBJ2-4; the match to TRBD1 covers 7 bases. The CDR3 contains 17 residues. The germline CDR1 and CDR2 sequences are SGDLS and YYNGEE. V gave up 3 bases and J gave up 0 bases; unmatched junction bases: 9. CDR3 sequence: CASSESGTALAKNIQYF. The CDR3 coding sequence is TGTGCCAGCAGCGAGTCCGGGACAGCCCTAGCCAAAAACATTCAGTACTTC. Using reference TRBV9 and TRBJ2-4 for the parts outside the CDR3, the full variable domain is DSGVTQTPKHLITATGQRVTLRCSPRSGDLSVYWYQQSLDQGLQFLIQYYNGEERAKGNILERFSAQQFPDLHSELNLSSLELGDSALYFCASSESGTALAKNIQYFGAGTRLSVL.

This clonotype was seen a handful of times. The gene calls are TRBV20-1 and TRBJ1-6; weak D call: TRBD1 (6 bases). Trimming took 3 bases from V and 4 from J, leaving 16 bases between them. The germline V gene has CDR1 DFQATT and CDR2 SNEGSKA (reference sequence). The CDR3 loop spans 16 amino acids. CDR3 sequence (DNA): TGCAGTGCTAGGCTGGGTACAGGGTATTATAATTCACCCCTCCACTTT. Translated, it gives CSARLGTGYYNSPLHF.